These 32 T cell receptor beta chains came from one sample sequenced in a study of OX40 agonist ivuxolimab in advanced cancers. Only in-frame clones appear in the TCRdb table, and some are missing; sequencing was by immunoSEQ multiplex PCR. This sample has roughly 58,000 clones, with roughly 85% found just once. Here the sequenced sample was CD4+ or CD8+ T cells sorted from blood, taken in a trial of the OX40 agonist ivuxolimab. The receptors originated from an adult with an advanced solid tumor such as melanoma, head and neck, liver or kidney cancer.

The V and J genes are TRBV19 and TRBJ1-1, with 8 bases fitting TRBD1. Germline V gene data show CDR1 as LNHDA and CDR2 as SQIVND (reference sequence). The CDR3 extends over 15 amino acids. The V gene end was trimmed by 6 bases and the J gene end by 1 base; junction bases not matched to a gene: 7. CDR3 in amino acids: CASRERQGPNTEAFF. The DNA for the CDR3 is TGTGCCAGTAGGGAACGACAGGGGCCGAACACTGAAGCTTTCTTT.

This chain joins TRBV28 and TRBJ2-5; the match to TRBD2 covers 15 bases. V lost 3 bases to trimming and J lost 6 bases; unmatched junction nucleotides: 8. Per the germline V gene, CDR1 is MDHEN and CDR2 is SYDVKM. The CDR3 sequence is 17 residues long. The CDR3 spells CASSFGGLAGGSKTQYF. As DNA, the CDR3 is TGTGCCAGCAGTTTCGGGGGACTAGCGGGGGGTTCGAAGACCCAGTACTTC.

The rearrangement joins TRBV5-5 to TRBJ2-1, with D possibly matching TRBD2 (5 bases). With 2 bases removed from V and 5 bases from J, the gap between germline ends came to 14 bases. CDR1 and CDR2 (germline): SGHKS, YYEKEE (reference sequence). This CDR3 has 15 amino acids. The CDR3: CASSLTGNTNNEQFF. DNA for the CDR3: TGTGCCAGCAGCTTAACCGGGAACACAAACAATGAGCAGTTCTTC. Filled out from reference TRBV5-5 and TRBJ2-1, the complete variable domain reads DAGVTQSPTHLIKTRGQQVTLRCSPISGHKSVSWYQQVLGQGPQFIFQYYEKEERGRGNFPDRFSARQFPNYSSELNVNALLLGDSALYLCASSLTGNTNNEQFFGPGTRLTVL.

The V gene is TRBV18, the J gene TRBJ2-7; 9 nucleotides align to TRBD1. The CDR3 covers 13 residues. The V gene end was trimmed by 5 bases and the J gene end by 4 bases; junction bases not matched to a gene: 3. Germline CDR1 is KGHSH and CDR2 is LQKENI. CDR3 in DNA: TGTGCCAGCTCAGCGGGACAGGGATACGAGCAGTACTTC. This sequence encodes CASSAGQGYEQYF.

V gene TRBV6-5 combines with J gene TRBJ2-3, with D perhaps matching TRBD2 (5 bases). CDR3 length: 12 residues. Germline loops: CDR1 MNHEY, CDR2 SVGAGI. Trimming took 4 bases from V and 6 from J, leaving 8 bases between them. This CDR3 reads CASSSLGDTQYF. For the CDR3, the DNA is TGTGCCAGCAGTTCACTAGGGGATACGCAGTATTTT.

CDR3 coding DNA: TGCGCCAGCAGCTTGGGGAGGGTCGGAGATACGCAGTATTTT. This encodes CASSLGRVGDTQYF. The chain is built from TRBV5-1 and TRBJ2-3, with TRBD2 as a possible D gene (6 bases). Germline values: CDR1 SGHRS, CDR2 YFSETQ. Trimming stripped 0 bases from V and 5 bases from J, with 10 bases between. The CDR3 covers 14 residues.

The chain employs TRBV11-1 and TRBJ2-7; the D gene is possibly TRBD1 (6 bases). The CDR3 spans 14 residues. V lost 3 bases and J lost 1, with 10 bases in between. Germline V gene data show CDR1 as SGHAT and CDR2 as FQDESV (reference sequence). Here the CDR3 DNA reads TGTGCCAGCAGCTTCCGACAGGATTCCTACGAGCAGTACTTC. Amino acids: CASSFRQDSYEQYF.

This clone appeared once. DNA for the CDR3: TGTGCCATATCATGGGGGGGCCAGTCGTCAAACATTCAGTACTTC. Translated: CAISWGGQSSNIQYF. The rearrangement joins TRBV6-1 to TRBJ2-4; tentatively, D is TRBD2 (7 bases). V lost 10 bases, J lost 6 bases, and 22 bases lay in between. Germline assignment: CDR1 MNHNS and CDR2 SASEGT. The CDR3 loop spans 15 amino acids.

V is TRBV7-3 and J is TRBJ2-1, with D possibly matching TRBD1 (7 bases). CDR1 is SGHTA and CDR2 is FQGTGA in the germline V gene. The CDR3 has 16 residues. V was trimmed by 5 bases and J by 3 bases, leaving 17 bases between them. In DNA form, the CDR3 reads TGTGCCAGCAGCCTCCAGGGGGGTTCACACTACAATGAGCAGTTCTTC. Protein: CASSLQGGSHYNEQFF. Filled out from reference TRBV7-3 and TRBJ2-1, the complete variable domain reads GAGVSQTPSNKVTEKGKYVELRCDPISGHTALYWYRQSLGQGPEFLIYFQGTGAADDSGLPNDRFFAVRPEGSVSTLKIQRTERGDSAVYLCASSLQGGSHYNEQFFGPGTRLTVL.

This clone was counted a few times. V and J are TRBV19 and TRBJ2-1; 8 positions match TRBD2. The CDR3 has 18 amino acids. V was clipped by 3 bases and J by 4 bases; unmatched bases: 14. In germline, CDR1 is LNHDA, CDR2 SQIVND (reference sequence). The CDR3: CASSIRALASGSYNEQFF. The CDR3 DNA is TGTGCCAGTAGTATTAGGGCCCTTGCTAGCGGGTCGTACAATGAGCAGTTCTTC.

The CDR3 bases are TGTGCCAGCAGTCAGACTGGCAATCAGCCCCAGCATTTT. Translation gives CASSQTGNQPQHF. This chain joins TRBV28 and TRBJ1-5; D is uncertain. Germline CDR1 and CDR2: MDHEN and SYDVKM. Trimming cost V 5 bases and J 2 bases, with 7 bases left between them. There are 13 residues in the CDR3.

This clone came up a few times. The V call is TRBV19, the J call TRBJ1-5; TRBD1 might be the D (5 bases). V was shortened by 8 bases and J by 5 bases, with 13 bases between the two germline ends. Germline assignment: CDR1 LNHDA and CDR2 SQIVND (reference sequence). The CDR3 has 13 residues. The chain's CDR3 is CASQNLRDQPQHF. Here the CDR3 DNA reads TGTGCCAGTCAAAACCTCAGGGATCAGCCCCAGCATTTT.

V gene TRBV6-6 combines with J gene TRBJ1-2, with 9 bases fitting TRBD1. V gave up 5 bases and J gave up 4 bases; unmatched junction bases: 5. From germline, CDR1 is MNHNY and CDR2 SVGAGI (reference sequence). The CDR3 has 14 residues. Here the CDR3 reads CASSKDRGGYGYTF. CDR3 DNA sequence: TGTGCCAGCAGTAAGGACAGGGGTGGCTATGGCTACACCTTC.

The rearrangement links TRBV27 to TRBJ1-4; no clear D gene. Trimming took off 7 bases at V and 8 bases at J, with 11 bases between the two ends. CDR3 length: 12 amino acids. Germline V gene lookup returns CDR1 MNHEY and CDR2 SMNVEV (reference sequence). The CDR3 here is CASMDRREKLFF. The CDR3 nucleotides are TGTGCCAGCATGGACCGACGGGAAAAACTGTTTTTT.

V is TRBV27 and J is TRBJ2-5; TRBD2 matches 8 bases. Germline CDR1 reads MNHEY; CDR2 reads SMNVEV (reference sequence). CDR3 size: 13 residues. Trimming took 8 bases from V and 11 from J; bases not matched to a gene: 13. For the CDR3, the DNA is TGTGCCAGCCGGGAGGGGGGAGCAAGGGAGCAGTACTTC. Translating gives CASREGGAREQYF.

This clone was found a few times. The chain combines TRBV5-4 with TRBJ1-3; D might be TRBD1 (6 bases). Germline CDR1 and CDR2: SGHNT and YYREEE (reference sequence). CDR3 length: 14 amino acids. Trimming removed 2 bases from V and 4 bases from J, with 10 bases in between. CDR3 nucleotides: TGTGCCAGCAGCTTACAGGGATTCGGAAACACCATATATTTT. Amino acids: CASSLQGFGNTIYF.

The chain joins TRBV30 to TRBJ1-5; a possible D gene is TRBD1 (6 bases). Trimming removed 2 bases at V and 7 bases at J, with 15 bases between. The CDR3 totals 14 residues. CDR1 is GTSNPN, CDR2 SVGIG, per germline (reference sequence). CDR3 residues: CAWSYSGAGQPQHF. The CDR3 DNA reads as TGTGCCTGGAGTTATTCGGGGGCCGGGCAGCCCCAGCATTTT.

The chain has TRBV18 and TRBJ2-2; the match to TRBD2 covers 7 bases. V lost 3 bases and J lost 9; bases outside the gene matches: 10. The CDR3 is made up of 15 amino acids. Germline values: CDR1 KGHSH, CDR2 LQKENI. In DNA, the CDR3 is TGTGCCAGCTCACCTATAGCGGGCCAAGGTCGGGAGCTGTTTTTT. This sequence encodes CASSPIAGQGRELFF.

This clone was seen a handful of times. The chain is built from TRBV5-1 and TRBJ1-2, with unresolved D. The germline V gene encodes CDR1 SGHRS and CDR2 YFSETQ. V lost 4 bases and J 5 bases, leaving 9 bases between the germline ends. This CDR3 has 12 residues. Here the CDR3 reads CASSLFNYGYTF. In nucleotides, the CDR3 is TGCGCCAGCAGCCTCTTCAATTATGGCTACACCTTC.

The CDR3, as DNA: TGCGCCAGCAGCTTAGGGCAGGGCTGGACAGATACGCAGTATTTT. Protein product: CASSLGQGWTDTQYF. The chain joins TRBV5-1 to TRBJ2-3; D possibly corresponds to TRBD1 (5 bases). The CDR3 consists of 15 residues. Germline V gene lookup returns CDR1 SGHRS and CDR2 YFSETQ. With 2 bases removed from V and 3 bases from J, the gap between germline ends came to 13 bases.

The rearrangement links TRBV18 to TRBJ1-2; 7 nucleotides match TRBD1. CDR3 length: 15 amino acids. V shed 1 base, J shed 4 bases, and the junction held 6 bases outside the gene matches. The germline V gene has CDR1 KGHSH and CDR2 LQKENI. The CDR3 coding sequence is TGTGCCAGCTCACCACGGGGACAGCCCCTCTATGGCTACACCTTC. This sequence encodes CASSPRGQPLYGYTF.

The J gene is TRBJ2-7, the V gene TRBV7-9; D is possibly TRBD1 (5 bases). The CDR3 consists of 15 residues. Germline lookup yields CDR1 SEHNR and CDR2 FQNEAQ (reference sequence). Trimming stripped 5 bases from V and 3 bases from J, with 17 bases between. The CDR3, as DNA: TGTGCCAGCAGCCCCGCCTTACAGGCAAACTACGAGCAGTACTTC. Translating it yields CASSPALQANYEQYF. The full variable domain, completed using reference TRBV7-9 and TRBJ2-7, is DTGVSQNPRHKITKRGQNVTFRCDPISEHNRLYWYRQTLGQGPEFLTYFQNEAQLEKSRLLSDRFSAERPKGSFSTLEIQRTEQGDSAMYLCASSPALQANYEQYFGPGTRLTVT.

This clone was picked up one time. The chain links TRBV5-1 to TRBJ2-5, with 9 bases lining up with TRBD2. Per the germline V gene, CDR1 is SGHRS and CDR2 is YFSETQ. The J segment lost 4 bases and the V segment lost 4 bases, leaving 5 bases of the junction unmatched. The CDR3 extends over 14 amino acids. CDR3 in amino acids: CASSPGTSIETQYF. Here the CDR3 DNA reads TGCGCCAGCAGCCCCGGGACTAGCATAGAGACCCAGTACTTC. Complete variable domain (other parts from reference TRBV5-1 and TRBJ2-5): KAGVTQTPRYLIKTRGQQVTLSCSPISGHRSVSWYQQTPGQGLQFLFEYFSETQRNKGNFPGRFSGRQFSNSRSEMNVSTLELGDSALYLCASSPGTSIETQYFGPGTRLLVL.

The chain recombines TRBV6-5 with TRBJ1-2; D unresolved. Germline V gene sequence: CDR1 MNHEY, CDR2 SVGAGI. V lost 0 bases and J 4 bases, leaving 9 bases between the germline ends. The length of the CDR3 is 14 residues. CDR3 nucleotide sequence: TGTGCCAGCAGTTACTCGAGCCCGGGCTATGGCTACACCTTC. It specifies CASSYSSPGYGYTF.

The rearrangement joins TRBV9 to TRBJ2-1; no definite D call. CDR3 size: 14 residues. Germline-derived CDR1 and CDR2 are SGDLS and YYNGEE. Between the trimmed V and J ends, which lost 0 bases and 6 bases, there was a span of 10 bases. The CDR3 DNA follows: TGTGCCAGCAGCGTAGTCCCAGCCTCCAATGAGCAGTTCTTC. It encodes CASSVVPASNEQFF. Full variable domain (rest looked up from reference TRBV9 and TRBJ2-1): DSGVTQTPKHLITATGQRVTLRCSPRSGDLSVYWYQQSLDQGLQFLIQYYNGEERAKGNILERFSAQQFPDLHSELNLSSLELGDSALYFCASSVVPASNEQFFGPGTRLTVL.

This clone came up once. The chain uses TRBV6-5 and TRBJ1-1; 7 nucleotides align to TRBD1. Per the germline V gene, CDR1 is MNHEY and CDR2 is SVGAGI. The CDR3 consists of 15 residues. V gave up 2 bases and J gave up 5 bases; unmatched junction bases: 8. The CDR3 DNA reads as TGTGCCAGCAGTTACGGGTCAGGGGGGAAAACTGAAGCTTTCTTT. Translation: CASSYGSGGKTEAFF.

This chain joins TRBV6-5 and TRBJ2-7; TRBD1 is a possible D gene (8 bases). Germline V lookup: CDR1 MNHEY, CDR2 SVGAGI. The CDR3 has 15 residues. V lost 6 bases to trimming and J lost 2 bases, with 17 bases between them. CDR3 bases: TGTGCCAGCAGGGGAGATACAGGGGGGGCCTACGAGCAGTACTTC. Translated, it gives CASRGDTGGAYEQYF.

The rearrangement uses TRBV11-2 and TRBJ2-7; no definite D call. Germline CDR1 SGHAT, CDR2 FQNNGV. Trimming removed 5 bases from V and 3 bases from J, with 17 bases in between. The length of the CDR3 is 15 residues. The CDR3 coding sequence is TGTGCCAGCAGCCAAGCCCTCGGGCAAAACTACGAGCAGTACTTC. Translated: CASSQALGQNYEQYF.

The chain links TRBV18 to TRBJ2-5; no reliable D call. Trimming cost V 2 bases and J 2 bases, with 3 bases left between them. The length of the CDR3 is 12 residues. The V gene's germline CDR1 is KGHSH and CDR2 LQKENI. The chain's CDR3 is CASSPSQETQYF. The CDR3 region has the DNA TGTGCCAGCTCACCATCACAAGAGACCCAGTACTTC.

The chain joins TRBV5-4 to TRBJ2-1, with TRBD1 as a possible D gene (6 bases). Looked up from germline, CDR1 is SGHNT and CDR2 is YYREEE (reference sequence). The ends were cut back, 4 bases at V and 0 bases at J, with 14 bases in the middle. CDR3 length: 16 residues. The CDR3 nucleotides read TGTGCCAGCAGCAAGGGGGAATCCTCCTCCTACAATGAGCAGTTCTTC. This encodes CASSKGESSSYNEQFF. The full variable domain, with the rest looked up from reference TRBV5-4 and TRBJ2-1, is ETGVTQSPTHLIKTRGQQVTLRCSSQSGHNTVSWYQQALGQGPQFIFQYYREEENGRGNFPPRFSGLQFPNYSSELNVNALELDDSALYLCASSKGESSSYNEQFFGPGTRLTVL.

The J gene is TRBJ2-3, the V gene TRBV19, with D unresolved. CDR3 length: 14 residues. Germline values: CDR1 LNHDA, CDR2 SQIVND (reference sequence). Trimming took 3 bases from V and 0 from J, leaving 7 bases between them. This CDR3 is CASSMQSSTDTQYF. As DNA, the CDR3 is TGTGCCAGTAGTATGCAATCTAGCACAGATACGCAGTATTTT.

The chain recombines TRBV5-1 with TRBJ1-5; a weak D match, TRBD1 (6 bases). The CDR3 spans 14 residues. V was pared by 7 bases and J by 4 bases, with 15 bases between. The germline CDR1 and CDR2 sequences are SGHRS and YFSETQ. For the CDR3, the DNA is TGCGCCAGCTCGTATAGGGGGGGGAATCAGCCCCAGCATTTT. Amino acids: CASSYRGGNQPQHF.